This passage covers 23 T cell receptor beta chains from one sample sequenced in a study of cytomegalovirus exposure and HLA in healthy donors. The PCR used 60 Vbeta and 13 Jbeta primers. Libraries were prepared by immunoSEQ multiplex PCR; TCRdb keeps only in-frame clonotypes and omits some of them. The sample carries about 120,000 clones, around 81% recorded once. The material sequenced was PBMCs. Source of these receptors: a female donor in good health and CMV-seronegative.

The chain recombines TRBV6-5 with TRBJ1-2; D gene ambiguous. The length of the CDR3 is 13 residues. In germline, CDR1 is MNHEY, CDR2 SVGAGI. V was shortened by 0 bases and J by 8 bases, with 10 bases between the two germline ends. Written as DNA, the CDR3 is TGTGCCAGCAGTTACTCGTCAGGTTTGGGCTACACCTTC. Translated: CASSYSSGLGYTF.

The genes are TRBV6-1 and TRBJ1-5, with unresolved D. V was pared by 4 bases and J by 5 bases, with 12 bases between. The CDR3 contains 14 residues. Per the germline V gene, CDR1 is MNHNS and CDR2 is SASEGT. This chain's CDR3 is CASSGREGYQPQHF. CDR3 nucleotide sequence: TGTGCCAGCAGTGGCCGGGAGGGCTATCAGCCCCAGCATTTT.

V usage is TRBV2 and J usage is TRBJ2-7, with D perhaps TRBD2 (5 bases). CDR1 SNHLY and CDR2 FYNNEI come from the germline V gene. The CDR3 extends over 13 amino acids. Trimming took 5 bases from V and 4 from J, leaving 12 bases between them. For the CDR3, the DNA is TGTGCCAGCAGTTGGGAGAGAGATTACGAGCAGTACTTC. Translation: CASSWERDYEQYF.

In DNA, the CDR3 is TGTGCCAGCAGCCCGCGCCCCCGGGGGGCCGAAGATACGCAGTATTTT. Amino acid sequence: CASSPRPRGAEDTQYF. V usage is TRBV7-3 and J usage is TRBJ2-3; a weak D match, TRBD2 (7 bases). Trimming cost V 5 bases and J 5 bases, with 20 bases left between them. The CDR3 runs to 16 residues. Looked up from germline, CDR1 is SGHTA and CDR2 is FQGTGA.

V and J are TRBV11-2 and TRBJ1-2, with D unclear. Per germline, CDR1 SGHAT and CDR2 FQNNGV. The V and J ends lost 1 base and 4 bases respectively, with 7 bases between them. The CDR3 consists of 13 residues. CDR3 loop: CASSLVVGYGYTF. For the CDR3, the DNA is TGTGCCAGCAGCTTAGTGGTCGGCTATGGCTACACCTTC.

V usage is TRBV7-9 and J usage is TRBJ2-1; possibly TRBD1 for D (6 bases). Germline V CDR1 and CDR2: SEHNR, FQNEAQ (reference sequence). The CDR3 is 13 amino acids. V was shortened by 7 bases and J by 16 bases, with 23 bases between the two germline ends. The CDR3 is CASKADYNEGGFF. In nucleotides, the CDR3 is TGTGCCAGCAAGGCCGATTACAATGAAGGGGGTTTCTTC.

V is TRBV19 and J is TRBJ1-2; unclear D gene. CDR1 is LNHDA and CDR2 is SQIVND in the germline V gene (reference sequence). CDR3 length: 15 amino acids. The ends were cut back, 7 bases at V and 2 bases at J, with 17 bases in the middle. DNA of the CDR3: TGTGCCAGTACCCCACGCGCTAGCCCGAACTATGGCTACACCTTC. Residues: CASTPRASPNYGYTF.

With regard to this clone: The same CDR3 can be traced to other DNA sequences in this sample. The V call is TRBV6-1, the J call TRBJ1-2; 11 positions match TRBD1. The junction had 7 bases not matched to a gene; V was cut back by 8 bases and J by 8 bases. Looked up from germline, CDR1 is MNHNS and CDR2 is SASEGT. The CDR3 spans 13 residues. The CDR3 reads CASRGQGVGGYTF. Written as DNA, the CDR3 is TGTGCCAGCCGGGGACAGGGGGTTGGGGGCTACACCTTC.

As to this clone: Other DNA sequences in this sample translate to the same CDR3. The CDR3 protein is CASSPREFNYGYTF. CDR3 sequence (DNA): TGTGCCAGCTCACCACGGGAGTTTAACTATGGCTACACCTTC. The chain employs TRBV18 and TRBJ1-2, with no clear D. V lost 1 base, J lost 1 base, and 7 bases lay in between. The V gene's germline CDR1 is KGHSH and CDR2 LQKENI. The CDR3 is 14 residues long.

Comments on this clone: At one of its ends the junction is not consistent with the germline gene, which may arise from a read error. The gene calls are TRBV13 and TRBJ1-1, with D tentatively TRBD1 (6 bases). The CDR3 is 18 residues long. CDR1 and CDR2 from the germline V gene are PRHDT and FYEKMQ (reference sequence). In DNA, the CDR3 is TGTGCCAGCAGCCTAGGCGGCGGCTGGACAGTTATGAACACTGAAGCTTTCTTT. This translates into CASSLGGGWTVMNTEAFF.

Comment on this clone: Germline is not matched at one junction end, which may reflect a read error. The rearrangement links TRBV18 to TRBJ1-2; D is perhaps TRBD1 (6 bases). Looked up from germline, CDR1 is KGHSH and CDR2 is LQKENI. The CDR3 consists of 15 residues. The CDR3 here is CASSLQDSTTLRPSF. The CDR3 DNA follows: TGTGCCAGCTCACTACAGGACAGCACGACGCTTCGGCCATCCTTC.

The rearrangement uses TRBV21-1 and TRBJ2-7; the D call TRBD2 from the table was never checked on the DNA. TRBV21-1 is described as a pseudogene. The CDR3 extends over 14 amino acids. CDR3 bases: TGTGCCAGCAGCAAAGGTAAGGAGGATTACGAGCAGTACTTC. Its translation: CASSKGKEDYEQYF.

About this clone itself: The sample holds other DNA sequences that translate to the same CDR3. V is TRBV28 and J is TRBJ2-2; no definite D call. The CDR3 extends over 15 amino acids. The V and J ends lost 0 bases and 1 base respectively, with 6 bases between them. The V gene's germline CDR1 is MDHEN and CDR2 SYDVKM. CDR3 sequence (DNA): TGTGCCAGCAGTTTATGGGCGGTGAACACCGGGGAGCTGTTTTTT. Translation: CASSLWAVNTGELFF.

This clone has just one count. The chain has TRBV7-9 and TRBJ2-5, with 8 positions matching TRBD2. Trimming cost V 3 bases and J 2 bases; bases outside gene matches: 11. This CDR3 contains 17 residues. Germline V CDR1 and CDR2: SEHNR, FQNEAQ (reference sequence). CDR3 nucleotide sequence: TGTGCCAGCAGCTTCCGCGTAGAGGGACTAGGACAAGAGACCCAGTACTTC. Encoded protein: CASSFRVEGLGQETQYF.

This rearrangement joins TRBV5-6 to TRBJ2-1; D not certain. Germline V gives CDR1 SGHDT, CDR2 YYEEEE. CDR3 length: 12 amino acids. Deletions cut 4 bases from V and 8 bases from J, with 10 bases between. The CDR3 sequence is CASSPRGHEQFF. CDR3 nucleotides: TGTGCCAGCAGCCCACGTGGGCATGAGCAGTTCTTC.

The chain's CDR3 is CASSLGAGGYEQYF. Written as DNA, the CDR3 is TGTGCCAGCAGCTTGGGAGCGGGGGGCTACGAGCAGTACTTC. The chain has TRBV5-6 and TRBJ2-5; 9 bases line up with TRBD2. The J call may not be correct, given that the DNA end is closer to TRBJ2-7. Germline V gene lookup returns CDR1 SGHDT and CDR2 YYEEEE. This CDR3 is 14 amino acids long.

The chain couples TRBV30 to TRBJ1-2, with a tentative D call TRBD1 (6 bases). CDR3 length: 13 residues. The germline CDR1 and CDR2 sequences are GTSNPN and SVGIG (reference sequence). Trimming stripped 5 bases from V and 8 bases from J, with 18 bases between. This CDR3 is CAWGQQGGRGYTF. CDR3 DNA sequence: TGTGCCTGGGGGCAACAGGGAGGGCGCGGCTACACCTTC.

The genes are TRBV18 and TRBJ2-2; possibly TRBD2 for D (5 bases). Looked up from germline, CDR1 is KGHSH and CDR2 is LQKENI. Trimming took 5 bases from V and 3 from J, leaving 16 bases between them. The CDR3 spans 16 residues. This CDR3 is CASSGGSLAHTGELFF. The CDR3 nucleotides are TGTGCCAGCTCAGGAGGCTCGTTAGCACACACCGGGGAGCTGTTTTTT.

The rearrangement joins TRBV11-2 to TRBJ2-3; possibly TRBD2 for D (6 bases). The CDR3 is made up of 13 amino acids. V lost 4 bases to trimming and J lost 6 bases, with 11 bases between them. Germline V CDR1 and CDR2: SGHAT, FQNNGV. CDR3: CASSSYRGDTQYF. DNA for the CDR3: TGTGCCAGCAGCTCCTACCGGGGGGATACGCAGTATTTT.

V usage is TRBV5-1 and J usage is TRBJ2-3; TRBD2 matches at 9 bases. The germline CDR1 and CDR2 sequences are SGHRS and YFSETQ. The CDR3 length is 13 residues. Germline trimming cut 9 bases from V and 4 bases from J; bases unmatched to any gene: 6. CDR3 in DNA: TGCGCCAACGAGCGGGAGGTTTCAGATACGCAGTATTTT. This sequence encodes CANEREVSDTQYF.

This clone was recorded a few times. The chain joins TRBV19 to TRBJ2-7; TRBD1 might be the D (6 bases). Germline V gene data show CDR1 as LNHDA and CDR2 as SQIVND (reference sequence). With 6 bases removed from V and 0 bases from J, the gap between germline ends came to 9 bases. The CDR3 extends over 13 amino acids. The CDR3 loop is CASSGDNSYEQYF. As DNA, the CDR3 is TGTGCCAGTAGCGGGGACAACTCCTACGAGCAGTACTTC. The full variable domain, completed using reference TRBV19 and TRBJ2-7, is DGGITQSPKYLFRKEGQNVTLSCEQNLNHDAMYWYRQDPGQGLRLIYYSQIVNDFQKGDIAEGYSVSREKKESFPLTVTSAQKNPTAFYLCASSGDNSYEQYFGPGTRLTVT.

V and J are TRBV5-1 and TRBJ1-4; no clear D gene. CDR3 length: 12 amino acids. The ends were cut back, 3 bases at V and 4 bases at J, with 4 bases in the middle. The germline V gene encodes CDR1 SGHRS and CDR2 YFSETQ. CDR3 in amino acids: CASSSGNEKLFF. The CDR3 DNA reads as TGCGCCAGCAGCTCGGGTAATGAAAAACTGTTTTTT.

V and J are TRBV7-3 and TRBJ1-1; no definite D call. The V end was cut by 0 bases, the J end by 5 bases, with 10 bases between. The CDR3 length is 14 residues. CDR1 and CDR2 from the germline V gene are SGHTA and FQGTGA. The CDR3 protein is CASSLTTGKTEAFF. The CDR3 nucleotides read TGTGCCAGCAGCTTAACGACCGGGAAGACTGAAGCTTTCTTT.